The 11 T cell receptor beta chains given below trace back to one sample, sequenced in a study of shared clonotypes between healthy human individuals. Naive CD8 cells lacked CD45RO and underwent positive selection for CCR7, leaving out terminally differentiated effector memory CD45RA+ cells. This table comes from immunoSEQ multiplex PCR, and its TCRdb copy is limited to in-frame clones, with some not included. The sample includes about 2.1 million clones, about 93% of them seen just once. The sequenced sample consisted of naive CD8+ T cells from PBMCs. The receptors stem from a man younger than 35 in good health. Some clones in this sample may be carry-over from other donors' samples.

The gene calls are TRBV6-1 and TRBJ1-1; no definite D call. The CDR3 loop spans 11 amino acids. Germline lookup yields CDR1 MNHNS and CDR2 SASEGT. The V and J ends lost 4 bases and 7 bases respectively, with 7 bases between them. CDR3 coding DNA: TGTGCCAGCAGTGGCGGATTTGAAGCTTTCTTT. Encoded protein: CASSGGFEAFF.

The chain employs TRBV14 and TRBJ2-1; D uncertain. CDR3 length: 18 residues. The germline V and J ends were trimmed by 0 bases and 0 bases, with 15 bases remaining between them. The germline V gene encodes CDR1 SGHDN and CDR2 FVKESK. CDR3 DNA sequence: TGTGCCAGCAGCCAAGATCCCCCCCACGCGCGCTCCTACAATGAGCAGTTCTTC. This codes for CASSQDPPHARSYNEQFF.

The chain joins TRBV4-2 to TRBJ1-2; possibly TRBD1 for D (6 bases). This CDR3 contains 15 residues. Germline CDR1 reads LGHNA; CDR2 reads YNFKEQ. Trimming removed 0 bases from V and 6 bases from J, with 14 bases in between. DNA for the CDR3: TGTGCCAGCAGCCAAGACGTGCAGGGGTTCGATGGCTACACCTTC. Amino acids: CASSQDVQGFDGYTF.

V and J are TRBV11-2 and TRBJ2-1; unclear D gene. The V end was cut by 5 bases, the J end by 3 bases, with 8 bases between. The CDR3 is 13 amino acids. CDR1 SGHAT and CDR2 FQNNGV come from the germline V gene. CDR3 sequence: CASSPTDYNEQFF. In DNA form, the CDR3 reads TGTGCCAGCAGCCCGACGGACTACAATGAGCAGTTCTTC.

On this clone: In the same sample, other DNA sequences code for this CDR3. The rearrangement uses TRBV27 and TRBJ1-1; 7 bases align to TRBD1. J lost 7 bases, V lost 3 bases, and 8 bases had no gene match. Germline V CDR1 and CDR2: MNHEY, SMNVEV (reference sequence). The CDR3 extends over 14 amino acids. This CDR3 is CASSFRTGGSEAFF. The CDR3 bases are TGTGCCAGCAGTTTCCGGACAGGAGGTAGTGAAGCTTTCTTT.

CDR3 sequence: CASSVGTSWEQYF. The CDR3 region has the DNA TGTGCCAGCAGCGTTGGTACTAGTTGGGAGCAGTACTTC. The chain recombines TRBV9 with TRBJ2-7; D might be TRBD2 (5 bases). This CDR3 comprises 13 residues. CDR1 and CDR2 (germline): SGDLS, YYNGEE. V was shortened by 2 bases and J by 7 bases, with 13 bases between the two germline ends. The whole variable domain, filled in from reference TRBV9 and TRBJ2-7, reads DSGVTQTPKHLITATGQRVTLRCSPRSGDLSVYWYQQSLDQGLQFLIQYYNGEERAKGNILERFSAQQFPDLHSELNLSSLELGDSALYFCASSVGTSWEQYFGPGTRLTVT.

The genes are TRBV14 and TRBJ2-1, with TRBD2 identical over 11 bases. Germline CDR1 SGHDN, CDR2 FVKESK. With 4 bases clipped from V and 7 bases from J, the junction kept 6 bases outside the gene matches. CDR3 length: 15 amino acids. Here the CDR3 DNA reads TGTGCCAGCAGCCTCACTAGCGGGAGAGGGAATGAGCAGTTCTTC. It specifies CASSLTSGRGNEQFF.

The CDR3 here is CASSQDQQGRKETQYF. DNA of the CDR3: TGCGCCAGCAGCCAAGATCAACAGGGGAGGAAAGAGACCCAGTACTTC. V gene TRBV4-1 combines with J gene TRBJ2-5; D might be TRBD1 (7 bases). V lost 0 bases, J lost 3 bases, and 14 bases lay in between. In germline, CDR1 is MGHRA, CDR2 YSYEKL. The CDR3 extends over 16 amino acids.

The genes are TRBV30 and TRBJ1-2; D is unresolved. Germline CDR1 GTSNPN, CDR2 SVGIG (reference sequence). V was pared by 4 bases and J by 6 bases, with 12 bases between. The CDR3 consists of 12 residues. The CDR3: CAWTTEGHGYTF. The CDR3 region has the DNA TGTGCCTGGACGACGGAAGGACATGGCTACACCTTC.

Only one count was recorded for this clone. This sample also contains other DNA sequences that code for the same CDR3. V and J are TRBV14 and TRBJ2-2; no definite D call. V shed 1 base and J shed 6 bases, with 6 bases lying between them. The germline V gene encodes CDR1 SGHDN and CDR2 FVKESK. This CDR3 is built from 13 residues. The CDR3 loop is CASSQVRSGELFF. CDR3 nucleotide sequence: TGTGCCAGCAGCCAAGTGAGATCCGGGGAGCTGTTTTTT.

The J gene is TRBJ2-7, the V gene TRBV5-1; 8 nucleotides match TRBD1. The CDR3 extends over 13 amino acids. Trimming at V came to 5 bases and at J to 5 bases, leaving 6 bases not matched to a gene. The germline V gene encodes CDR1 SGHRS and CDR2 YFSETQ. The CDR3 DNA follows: TGCGCCAGCAGTTTGACAGGGGTCCACGAGCAGTACTTC. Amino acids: CASSLTGVHEQYF.